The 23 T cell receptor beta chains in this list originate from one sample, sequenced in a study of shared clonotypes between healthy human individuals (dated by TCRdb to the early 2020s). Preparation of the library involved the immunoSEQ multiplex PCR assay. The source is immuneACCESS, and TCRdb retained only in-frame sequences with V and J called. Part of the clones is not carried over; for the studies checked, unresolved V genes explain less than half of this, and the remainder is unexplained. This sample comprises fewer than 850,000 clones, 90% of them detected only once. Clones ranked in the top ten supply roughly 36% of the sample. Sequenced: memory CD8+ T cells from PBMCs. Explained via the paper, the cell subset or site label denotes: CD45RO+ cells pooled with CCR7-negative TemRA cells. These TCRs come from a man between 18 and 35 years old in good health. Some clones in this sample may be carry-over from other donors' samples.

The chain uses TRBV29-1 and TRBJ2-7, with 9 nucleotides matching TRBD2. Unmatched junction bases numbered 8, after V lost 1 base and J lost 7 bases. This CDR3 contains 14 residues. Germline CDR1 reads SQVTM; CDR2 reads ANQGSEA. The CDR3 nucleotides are TGCAGCGTTGAAGGGGTAGCGGGAGTGTGGGAGCAGTACTTC. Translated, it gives CSVEGVAGVWEQYF.

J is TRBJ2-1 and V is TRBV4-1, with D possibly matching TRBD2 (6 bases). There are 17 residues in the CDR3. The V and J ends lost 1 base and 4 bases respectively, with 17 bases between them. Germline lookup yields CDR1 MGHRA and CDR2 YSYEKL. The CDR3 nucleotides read TGCGCCAGCAGCCAAGCAATTGTAGCGGCCCGTTACAATGAGCAGTTCTTC. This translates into CASSQAIVAARYNEQFF.

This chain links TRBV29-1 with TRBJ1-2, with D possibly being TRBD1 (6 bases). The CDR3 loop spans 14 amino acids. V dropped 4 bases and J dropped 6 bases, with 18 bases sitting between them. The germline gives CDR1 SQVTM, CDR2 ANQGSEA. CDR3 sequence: CSVVAPDTGNGYTF. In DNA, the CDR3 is TGCAGCGTTGTCGCACCCGATACAGGGAATGGCTACACCTTC.

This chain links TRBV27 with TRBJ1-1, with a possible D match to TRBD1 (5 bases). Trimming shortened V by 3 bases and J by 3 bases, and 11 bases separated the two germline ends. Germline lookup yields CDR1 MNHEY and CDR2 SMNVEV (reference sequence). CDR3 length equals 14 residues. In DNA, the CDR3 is TGTGCCAGCAGTTTCTTTGGGGGGTACACTGAAGCTTTCTTT. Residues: CASSFFGGYTEAFF.

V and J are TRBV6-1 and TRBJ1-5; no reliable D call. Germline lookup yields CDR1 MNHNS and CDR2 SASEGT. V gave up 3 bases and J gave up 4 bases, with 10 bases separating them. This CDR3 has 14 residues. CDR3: CASSEKRINQPQHF. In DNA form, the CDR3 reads TGTGCCAGCAGTGAGAAGAGGATTAATCAGCCCCAGCATTTT.

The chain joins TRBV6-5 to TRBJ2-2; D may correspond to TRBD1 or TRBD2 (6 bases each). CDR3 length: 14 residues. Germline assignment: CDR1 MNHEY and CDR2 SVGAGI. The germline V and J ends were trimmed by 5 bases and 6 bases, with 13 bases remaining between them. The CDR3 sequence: CASSPPGAPGELFF. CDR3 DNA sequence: TGTGCCAGCAGTCCCCCGGGGGCCCCCGGGGAGCTGTTTTTT.

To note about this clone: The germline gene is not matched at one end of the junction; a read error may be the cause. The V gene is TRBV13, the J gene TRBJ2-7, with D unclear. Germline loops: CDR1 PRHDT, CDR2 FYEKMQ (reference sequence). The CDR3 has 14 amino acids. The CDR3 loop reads CASSLGGDFGSRYF. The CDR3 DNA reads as TGTGCCAGCAGCCTAGGCGGCGATTTTGGTTCGCGGTACTTC. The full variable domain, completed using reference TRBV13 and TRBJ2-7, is AAGVIQSPRHLIKEKRETATLKCYPIPRHDTVYWYQQGPGQDPQFLISFYEKMQSDKGSIPDRFSAQQFSDYHSELNMSSLELGDSALYFCASSLGGDFGSRYFGPGTRLTVT.

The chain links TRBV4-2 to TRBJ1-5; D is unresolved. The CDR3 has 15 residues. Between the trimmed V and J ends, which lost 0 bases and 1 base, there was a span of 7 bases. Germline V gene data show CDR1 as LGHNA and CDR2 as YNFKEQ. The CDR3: CASSQEAWSNQPQHF. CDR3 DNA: TGTGCCAGCAGCCAAGAGGCGTGGAGCAATCAGCCCCAGCATTTT.

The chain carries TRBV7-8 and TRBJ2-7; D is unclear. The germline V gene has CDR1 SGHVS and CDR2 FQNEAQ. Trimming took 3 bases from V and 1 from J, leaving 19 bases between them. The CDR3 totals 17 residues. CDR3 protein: CASSFPKTDFLSYEQYF. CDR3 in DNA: TGTGCCAGCAGCTTCCCAAAAACGGATTTCCTTTCCTACGAGCAGTACTTC.

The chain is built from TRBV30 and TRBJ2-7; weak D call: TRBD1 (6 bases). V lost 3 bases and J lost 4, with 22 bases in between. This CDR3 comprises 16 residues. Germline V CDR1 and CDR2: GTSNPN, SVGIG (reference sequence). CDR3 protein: CAWRARGQLGWYEQYF. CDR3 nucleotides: TGTGCCTGGAGGGCGAGAGGACAGCTAGGATGGTACGAGCAGTACTTC. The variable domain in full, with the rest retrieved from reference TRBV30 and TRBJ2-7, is SQTIHQWPATLVQPVGSPLSLECTVEGTSNPNLYWYRQAAGRGLQLLFYSVGIGQISSEVPQNLSASRPQDRQFILSSKKLLLSDSGFYLCAWRARGQLGWYEQYFGPGTRLTVT.

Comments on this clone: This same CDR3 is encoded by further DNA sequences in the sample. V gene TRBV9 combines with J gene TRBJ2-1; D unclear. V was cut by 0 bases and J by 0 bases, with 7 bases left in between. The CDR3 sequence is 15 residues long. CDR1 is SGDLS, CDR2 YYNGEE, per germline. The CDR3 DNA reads TGTGCCAGCAGCGTAGGGTGGAGCTCCTACAATGAGCAGTTCTTC. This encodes CASSVGWSSYNEQFF.

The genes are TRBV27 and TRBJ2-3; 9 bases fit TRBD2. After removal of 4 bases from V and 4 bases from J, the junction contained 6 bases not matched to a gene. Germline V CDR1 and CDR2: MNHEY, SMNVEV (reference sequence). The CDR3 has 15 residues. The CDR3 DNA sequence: TGTGCCAGCAGTTCGGCGGGAGGGGCAGCAGATACGCAGTATTTT. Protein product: CASSSAGGAADTQYF.

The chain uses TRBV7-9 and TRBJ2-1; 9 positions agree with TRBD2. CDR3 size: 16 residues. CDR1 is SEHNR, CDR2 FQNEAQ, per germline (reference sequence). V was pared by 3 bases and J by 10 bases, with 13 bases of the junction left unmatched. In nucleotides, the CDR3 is TGTGCCAGCAGCTTCATCAATGCGGGGGGGCTAGGAGAGCAGTTCTTC. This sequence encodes CASSFINAGGLGEQFF.

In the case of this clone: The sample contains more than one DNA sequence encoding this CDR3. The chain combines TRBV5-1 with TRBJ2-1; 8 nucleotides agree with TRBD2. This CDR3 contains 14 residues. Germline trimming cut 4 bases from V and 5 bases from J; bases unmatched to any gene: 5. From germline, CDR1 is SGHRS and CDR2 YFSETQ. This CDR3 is CASSPGTRNNEQFF. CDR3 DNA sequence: TGCGCCAGCAGCCCGGGGACTAGGAACAATGAGCAGTTCTTC.

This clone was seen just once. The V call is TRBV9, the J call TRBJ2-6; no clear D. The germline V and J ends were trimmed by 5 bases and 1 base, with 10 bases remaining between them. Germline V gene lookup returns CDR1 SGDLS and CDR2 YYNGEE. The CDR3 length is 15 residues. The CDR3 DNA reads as TGTGCCAGCAGTTCAGCGTTATCTGGGGCCAACGTCCTGACTTTC. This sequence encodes CASSSALSGANVLTF. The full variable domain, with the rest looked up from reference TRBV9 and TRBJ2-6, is DSGVTQTPKHLITATGQRVTLRCSPRSGDLSVYWYQQSLDQGLQFLIQYYNGEERAKGNILERFSAQQFPDLHSELNLSSLELGDSALYFCASSSALSGANVLTFGAGSRLTVL.

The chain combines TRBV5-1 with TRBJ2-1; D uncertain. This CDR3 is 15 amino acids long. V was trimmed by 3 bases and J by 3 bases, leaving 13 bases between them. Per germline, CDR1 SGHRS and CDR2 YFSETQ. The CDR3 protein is CASSWPEPLYNEQFF. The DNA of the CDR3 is TGCGCCAGCAGCTGGCCGGAACCACTCTACAATGAGCAGTTCTTC. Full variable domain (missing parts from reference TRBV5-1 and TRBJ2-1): KAGVTQTPRYLIKTRGQQVTLSCSPISGHRSVSWYQQTPGQGLQFLFEYFSETQRNKGNFPGRFSGRQFSNSRSEMNVSTLELGDSALYLCASSWPEPLYNEQFFGPGTRLTVL.

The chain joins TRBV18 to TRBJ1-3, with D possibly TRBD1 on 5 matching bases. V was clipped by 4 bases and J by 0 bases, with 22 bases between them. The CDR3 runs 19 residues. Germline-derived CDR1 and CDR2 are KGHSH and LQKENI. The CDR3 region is CASSLRDSGAVDSGNTIYF. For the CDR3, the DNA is TGTGCCAGCTCACTCCGGGACTCGGGAGCCGTAGACTCTGGAAACACCATATATTTT. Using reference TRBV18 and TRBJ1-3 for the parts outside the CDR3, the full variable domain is NAGVMQNPRHLVRRRGQEARLRCSPMKGHSHVYWYRQLPEEGLKFMVYLQKENIIDESGMPKERFSAEFPKEGPSILRIQQVVRGDSAAYFCASSLRDSGAVDSGNTIYFGEGSWLTVV.

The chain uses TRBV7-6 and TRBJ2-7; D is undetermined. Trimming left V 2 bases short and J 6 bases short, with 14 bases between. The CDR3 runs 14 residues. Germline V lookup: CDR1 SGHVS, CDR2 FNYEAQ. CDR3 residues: CASSLPPPSTEQYF. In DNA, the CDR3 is TGTGCCAGCAGCTTACCCCCTCCCAGCACCGAGCAGTACTTC.

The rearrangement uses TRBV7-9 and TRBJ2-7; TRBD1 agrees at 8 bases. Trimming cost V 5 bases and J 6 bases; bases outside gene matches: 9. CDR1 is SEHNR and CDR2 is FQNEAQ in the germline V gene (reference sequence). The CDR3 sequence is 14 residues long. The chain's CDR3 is CASSPRTGQLEQYF. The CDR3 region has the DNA TGTGCCAGCAGCCCCCGGACAGGGCAGCTCGAGCAGTACTTC.

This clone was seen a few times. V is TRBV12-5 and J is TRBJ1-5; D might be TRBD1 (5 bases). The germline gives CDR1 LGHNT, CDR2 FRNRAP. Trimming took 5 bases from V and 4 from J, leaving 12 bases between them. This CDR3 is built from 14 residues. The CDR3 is CASGPPGWNQPQHF. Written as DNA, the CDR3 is TGTGCTAGTGGTCCACCAGGGTGGAATCAGCCCCAGCATTTT.

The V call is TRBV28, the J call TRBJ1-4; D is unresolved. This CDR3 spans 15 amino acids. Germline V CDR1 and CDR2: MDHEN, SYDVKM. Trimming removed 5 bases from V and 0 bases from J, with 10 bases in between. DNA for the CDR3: TGTGCCAGCAGTAAAACAGTCGCAACTAATGAAAAACTGTTTTTT. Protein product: CASSKTVATNEKLFF.

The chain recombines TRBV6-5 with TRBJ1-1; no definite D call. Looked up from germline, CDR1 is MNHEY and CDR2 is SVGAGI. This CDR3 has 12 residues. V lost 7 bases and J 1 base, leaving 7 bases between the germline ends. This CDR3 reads CASTAGNTEAFF. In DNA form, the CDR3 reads TGTGCCAGCACGGCGGGGAACACTGAAGCTTTCTTT.

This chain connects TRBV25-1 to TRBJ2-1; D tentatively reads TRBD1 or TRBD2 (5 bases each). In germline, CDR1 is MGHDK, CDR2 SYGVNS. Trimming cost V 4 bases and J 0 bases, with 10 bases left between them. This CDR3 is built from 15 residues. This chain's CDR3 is CASSAGGSSYNEQFF. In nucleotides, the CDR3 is TGTGCCAGCAGTGCTGGGGGTAGCTCCTACAATGAGCAGTTCTTC.